This T cell receptor (beta chain) was sequenced for a study of cytomegalovirus exposure and HLA in healthy donors. Study-level background: HLA-typed donors were the source of about 85 million unique TCRs held in an early data release. Study-level points and caveats: Three of the chains that were CMV-associated were confirmed in vitro to be specific for CMV antigens. Some TCR beta chains (around 160 of them) were listed as cytomegalovirus-associated.

This CDR3 contains 17 residues. V lost 0 bases, J lost 0 bases, and 14 bases lay in between. Germline V gene lookup returns CDR1 MNHGY and CDR2 SAAAGT. The PCR used 60 Vbeta and 13 Jbeta primers. TCRdb keeps only in-frame clones here, not all; method: immunoSEQ multiplex PCR. This sample yields 170,000 or so clones, of which 77% are seen a single time; about 1.4% belongs to the top ten. A word on this clone: What it binds is not known.

The TCR originated in a young woman in good health and CMV-seronegative. Material for sequencing was PBMCs. This rearrangement joins TRBV6-8 to TRBJ1-2; D is ambiguous. The CDR3 bases are TGTGCCAGCAGTTACTCGATCCCCCCCGGGACTAACTATGGCTACACCTTC. It translates to CASSYSIPPGTNYGYTF.